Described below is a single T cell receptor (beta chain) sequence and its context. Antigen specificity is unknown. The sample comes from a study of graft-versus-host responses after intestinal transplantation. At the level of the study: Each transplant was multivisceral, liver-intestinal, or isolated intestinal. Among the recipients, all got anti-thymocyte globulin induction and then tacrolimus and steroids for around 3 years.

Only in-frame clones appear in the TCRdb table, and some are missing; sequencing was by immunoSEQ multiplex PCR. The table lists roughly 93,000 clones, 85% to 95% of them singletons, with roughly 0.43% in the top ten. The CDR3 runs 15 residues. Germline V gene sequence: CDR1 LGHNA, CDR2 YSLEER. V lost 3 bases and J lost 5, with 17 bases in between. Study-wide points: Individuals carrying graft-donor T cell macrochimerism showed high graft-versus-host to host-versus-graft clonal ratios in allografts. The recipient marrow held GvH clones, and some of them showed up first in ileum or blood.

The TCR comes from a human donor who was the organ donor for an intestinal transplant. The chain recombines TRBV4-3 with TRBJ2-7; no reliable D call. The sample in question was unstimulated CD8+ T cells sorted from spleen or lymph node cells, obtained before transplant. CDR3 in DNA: TGCGCCAGCAGCCACCCCCCGCCGGGTTCCAACGAGCAGTACTTC. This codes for CASSHPPPGSNEQYF.